This is a list of T cell receptor beta chains from one sample in a study of blood T cell repertoires in COVID-19. The repertoire was sequenced with immunoSEQ multiplex PCR; TCRdb's copy has only in-frame clones and lacks some. Among roughly 150,000 clones, approximately 86% were seen once, and the ten largest hold 6.5% to 7.5%. Sequencing used peripheral blood. Source of these receptors: an older man with COVID-19, enrolled during active disease. Both conserved end residues are part of each CDR3. D genes are given only for firm matches. Size is stated for part of the rows, as once, few or many counts, or as a class when the clone is expanded.

j_gene | d_gene | v_gene | abundance | CDR3aa | CDR3nt
TRBJ1-1 | NA | TRBV5-1 | NA | CASSSYSEAFF | TGCGCCAGCAGCTCGTACTCTGAAGCTTTCTTT
TRBJ1-3 | TRBD1 | TRBV7-9 | NA | CASSSQGSSGNTIYF | TGTGCCAGCAGCTCACAGGGGAGCTCTGGAAACACCATATATTTT
TRBJ2-3 | NA | TRBV5-1 | NA | CASNKQGTDTQYF | TGCGCCAGCAACAAACAGGGAACAGATACGCAGTATTTT
TRBJ1-2 | NA | TRBV5-6 | NA | CASSSPQEGNYGYTF | TGTGCCAGCAGCTCCCCCCAGGAGGGTAACTATGGCTACACCTTC
TRBJ2-3 | NA | TRBV7-2 | NA | CASSSSVGRRTQYF | TGTGCCAGCAGCTCTAGCGTGGGCCGACGGACGCAGTATTTT
TRBJ1-4 | NA | TRBV29-1 | once | CSGRTATNEKLFF | TGCAGCGGCAGGACAGCAACTAATGAAAAACTGTTTTTT
TRBJ2-1 | NA | TRBV7-3 | NA | CASSLSGGGNEQFF | TGTGCCAGCAGCTTAAGTGGGGGAGGCAATGAGCAGTTCTTC
TRBJ1-5 | TRBD1 | TRBV5-6 | NA | CASSSWTGGDNQPQHF | TGTGCCAGCAGCAGCTGGACAGGGGGTGACAATCAGCCCCAGCATTTT
TRBJ1-1 | NA | TRBV4-1 | once | CASSQGAWAANTEAFF | TGCGCCAGCAGCCAAGGAGCCTGGGCCGCGAACACTGAAGCTTTCTTT
TRBJ2-3 | NA | TRBV21-1 | NA | CASGLSSGEGTDTQYF | TGTGCCAGCGGACTATCTAGCGGGGAGGGAACAGATACGCAGTATTTT
TRBJ2-7 | NA | TRBV6-1 | NA | CASSVAYKSYEQYF | TGTGCCAGCAGTGTAGCATACAAATCCTACGAGCAGTACTTC
TRBJ1-3 | NA | TRBV19 | NA | CASSLGGGSGNTIYF | TGTGCCAGTAGCTTGGGAGGCGGCTCTGGAAACACCATATATTTT
TRBJ1-5 | TRBD1 | TRBV5-8 | NA | CASSFEDRANQPQHF | TGTGCCAGCAGCTTCGAAGACAGGGCGAATCAGCCCCAGCATTTT
TRBJ1-1 | NA | TRBV5-1 | NA | CASSRQFNTEAFF | TGCGCCAGCAGCCGACAGTTTAACACTGAAGCTTTCTTT
TRBJ1-1 | NA | TRBV4-3 | NA | CASSQDAGVSNTEAFF | TGCGCCAGCAGCCAAGACGCAGGGGTCTCTAACACTGAAGCTTTCTTT
TRBJ1-4 | NA | TRBV6-1 | NA | CASSENVGAANEKLFF | TGTGCCAGCAGTGAAAACGTGGGGGCGGCTAATGAAAAACTGTTTTTT
TRBJ2-5 | NA | TRBV7-3 | NA | CASSLTGFRETQYF | TGTGCCAGCAGTCTAACAGGGTTCCGAGAGACCCAGTACTTC
TRBJ1-1 | NA | TRBV7-2 | NA | CASSSGVNTEAFF | TGTGCCAGCAGCTCGGGAGTGAACACTGAAGCTTTCTTT
TRBJ2-1 | TRBD2 | TRBV5-1 | NA | CASRAGGPLDEQFF | TGCGCCAGCAGGGCGGGGGGGCCTCTTGATGAGCAGTTCTTC
TRBJ2-3 | NA | TRBV10-3 | once | CAISEWTQGRTDTQYF | TGTGCCATCAGTGAGTGGACACAGGGACGCACAGATACGCAGTATTTT
TRBJ1-6 | NA | TRBV6-1 | NA | CASSDRNSYNSPLHF | TGTGCCAGCAGTGACAGGAACTCCTATAATTCACCCCTCCACTTT
TRBJ2-3 | NA | TRBV7-9 | NA | CAGRRAASTDTQYF | TGTGCCGGCAGGCGGGCGGCAAGCACAGATACGCAGTATTTT
TRBJ2-5 | TRBD1 | TRBV5-1 | NA | CASSPEQGKRAQYF | TGCGCCAGCAGCCCGGAACAGGGGAAAAGGGCCCAGTACTTC
TRBJ1-2 | TRBD1 | TRBV7-3 | NA | CASSLTPGGNYGYTF | TGTGCCAGCAGCTTAACCCCAGGGGGTAACTATGGCTACACCTTC
TRBJ1-3 | NA | TRBV7-6 | NA | CASSLVTGKTGNTIYF | TGTGCCAGCAGCCTAGTAACAGGGAAGACTGGAAACACCATATATTTT
TRBJ1-1 | NA | TRBV29-1 | once | CSVYFGGRAFF | TGCAGCGTTTACTTTGGGGGGAGAGCTTTCTTT
TRBJ2-2 | TRBD1 | TRBV12-5 | NA | CASGLGTGGGGELFF | TGTGCTAGTGGTTTAGGGACAGGGGGCGGCGGGGAGCTGTTTTTT
TRBJ2-3 | TRBD1 | TRBV6-5 | once | CASSRPGQGPDTQYF | TGTGCCAGCAGTCGCCCGGGACAGGGCCCAGATACGCAGTATTTT
TRBJ1-6 | TRBD1 | TRBV7-6 | once | CASSQRQGYNSPLHF | TGTGCCAGCAGCCAGAGACAGGGGTATAATTCACCCCTCCACTTT
TRBJ1-4 | NA | TRBV28 | few | CASTIQGKEKLFF | TGTGCCAGCACCATACAGGGTAAAGAAAAACTGTTTTTT
TRBJ2-3 | TRBD1 | TRBV19 | NA | CASSIVRGRSTDTQYF | TGTGCCAGTAGTATAGTCAGGGGGCGAAGCACAGATACGCAGTATTTT
TRBJ2-6 | NA | TRBV5-4 | NA | CASSDGPGQDYSGANVLTF | TGTGCCAGCAGCGACGGACCGGGCCAGGACTACTCTGGGGCCAACGTCCTGACTTTC
TRBJ1-2 | TRBD1 | TRBV7-3 | NA | CASSLKFALGQGVNYGYTF | TGTGCCAGCAGCTTAAAGTTCGCGTTGGGACAGGGAGTTAACTATGGCTACACCTTC
TRBJ1-5 | NA | TRBV6-5 | NA | CASTDWGQPQHF | TGTGCCAGCACCGATTGGGGCCAGCCCCAGCATTTT
TRBJ2-1 | TRBD1 | TRBV12-3/TRBV12-4 | NA | CASSSGQANEQFF | TGTGCCAGCAGCTCGGGACAGGCCAATGAGCAGTTCTTC
TRBJ1-2 | NA | TRBV28 | few | CASSLFVYGYTF | TGTGCCAGCAGTTTGTTCGTCTATGGCTACACCTTC
TRBJ2-2 | NA | TRBV10-1 | NA | CASIGGHSNTGELFF | TGCGCCAGCATTGGGGGACATTCGAACACCGGGGAGCTGTTTTTT
TRBJ2-1 | TRBD2 | TRBV7-2 | NA | CASSRRLAGLNNEQFF | TGTGCCAGCAGCCGCAGACTAGCGGGGCTCAACAATGAGCAGTTCTTC
TRBJ1-2 | NA | TRBV10-1 | NA | CASSGQRANYGYTF | TGCGCCAGCAGCGGACAGAGAGCTAACTATGGCTACACCTTC
TRBJ2-5 | TRBD2 | TRBV6-5 | NA | CASSSPGGAEETQYF | TGTGCCAGCAGTTCACCCGGGGGGGCTGAAGAGACCCAGTACTTC
TRBJ2-1 | NA | TRBV5-1 | NA | CASSLRQAYNEQFF | TGCGCCAGCAGCTTAAGACAGGCATACAATGAGCAGTTCTTC
TRBJ1-2 | TRBD1 | TRBV18 | few | CASSTDRVEGYTF | TGTGCCAGCTCAACGGACAGGGTAGAGGGCTACACCTTC
TRBJ1-3 | NA | TRBV11-3 | NA | CASSFGGAGNTIYF | TGTGCCAGCAGCTTTGGGGGCGCTGGAAACACCATATATTTT
TRBJ1-5 | TRBD1 | TRBV5-8 | NA | CASSSRTGGRQPQHF | TGTGCCAGCAGCTCGCGGACAGGGGGCCGGCAGCCCCAGCATTTT
TRBJ2-7 | NA | TRBV15 | NA | CATSRDRATTYEQYF | TGTGCCACCAGCAGAGACAGGGCCACAACCTACGAGCAGTACTTC